Each of the 17 T cell receptor beta chains below was sequenced from the same sample in a study of blood T cell repertoires in COVID-19. Only in-frame clones appear in the TCRdb table, and some are missing; sequencing was by immunoSEQ multiplex PCR. The repertoire holds around 190,000 clones, with about four fifths as singletons. The sample comprised peripheral blood. The receptors derive from a man in his fifties or sixties with acute or convalescent COVID-19.

V is TRBV30 and J is TRBJ2-3; D might be TRBD1 (6 bases). Germline V lookup: CDR1 GTSNPN, CDR2 SVGIG (reference sequence). This CDR3 is built from 13 residues. Trimming took off 1 base at V and 6 bases at J, with 11 bases between the two ends. The CDR3 loop is CAWSEGDGDTQYF. CDR3 DNA: TGTGCCTGGAGTGAGGGGGACGGGGATACGCAGTATTTT.

V is TRBV18 and J is TRBJ1-3, with 8 bases fitting TRBD1. Germline V lookup: CDR1 KGHSH, CDR2 LQKENI. V lost 3 bases to trimming and J lost 2 bases; unmatched junction nucleotides: 3. The CDR3 contains 15 residues. CDR3 nucleotide sequence: TGTGCCAGCTCACCGCAGGGACAGGCTGGAAACACCATATATTTT. Protein: CASSPQGQAGNTIYF.

V and J are TRBV30 and TRBJ1-2, with TRBD1 matching over 9 bases. This CDR3 spans 16 amino acids. V was pared by 1 base and J by 6 bases, with 12 bases of the junction left unmatched. CDR1 is GTSNPN and CDR2 is SVGIG in the germline V gene (reference sequence). The DNA for the CDR3 is TGTGCCTGGAGTGAAGATTGGGGACAGGGTCGGAATGGCTACACCTTC. The encoded protein is CAWSEDWGQGRNGYTF. Full variable domain (missing parts from reference TRBV30 and TRBJ1-2): SQTIHQWPATLVQPVGSPLSLECTVEGTSNPNLYWYRQAAGRGLQLLFYSVGIGQISSEVPQNLSASRPQDRQFILSSKKLLLSDSGFYLCAWSEDWGQGRNGYTFGSGTRLTVV.

This clone showed up just a few times. The J gene is TRBJ2-3, the V gene TRBV4-2; D is possibly TRBD2 (6 bases). Germline loops: CDR1 LGHNA, CDR2 YNFKEQ. Trimming removed 4 bases at V and 2 bases at J, with 19 bases between. The CDR3 extends over 17 amino acids. CDR3 region: CASSPGTWKGLTDTQYF. The DNA for the CDR3 is TGTGCCAGCAGCCCAGGGACTTGGAAGGGCCTCACAGATACGCAGTATTTT.

The CDR3: CASSYRGMGSPLHF. In nucleotides, the CDR3 is TGTGCCAGCAGTTACAGGGGGATGGGTTCACCCCTCCACTTT. J is TRBJ1-6 and V is TRBV6-5; perhaps TRBD1 as D (6 bases). The germline V gene encodes CDR1 MNHEY and CDR2 SVGAGI. The CDR3 loop spans 14 amino acids. Trimming removed 2 bases at V and 9 bases at J, with 11 bases between.

The V gene is TRBV15, the J gene TRBJ2-1, with D possibly being TRBD2 (6 bases). There are 14 residues in the CDR3. Germline loops: CDR1 LNHNV, CDR2 YYDKDF (reference sequence). The ends were cut back, 0 bases at V and 15 bases at J, with 18 bases in the middle. CDR3 DNA sequence: TGTGCCACCAGCAGAGATCGGGACTTCAAGAGAACGTTCTTC. This codes for CATSRDRDFKRTFF. The variable domain in full, completed from reference TRBV15 and TRBJ2-1, reads DAMVIQNPRYQVTQFGKPVTLSCSQTLNHNVMYWYQQKSSQAPKLLFHYYDKDFNNEADTPDNFQSRRPNTSFCFLDIRSPGLGDTAMYLCATSRDRDFKRTFFGPGTRLTVL.

The rearrangement links TRBV24-1 to TRBJ2-5; no clear D gene. The V gene's germline CDR1 is KGHDR and CDR2 SFDVKD. With 1 base removed from V and 0 bases from J, the gap between germline ends came to 8 bases. This CDR3 spans 15 amino acids. CDR3 protein: CATSDFTEYQETQYF. CDR3 in DNA: TGTGCCACCAGTGATTTTACCGAGTACCAAGAGACCCAGTACTTC.

The chain links TRBV19 to TRBJ1-2; the match to TRBD1 covers 10 bases. This CDR3 has 16 amino acids. Trimming took 2 bases from V and 8 from J; bases not matched to a gene: 11. Germline loops: CDR1 LNHDA, CDR2 SQIVND (reference sequence). In DNA form, the CDR3 reads TGTGCCAGTAGTATAAATAGACAGGGGGCGATGAGAGGCTACACCTTC. The encoded protein is CASSINRQGAMRGYTF.

This clone was counted once. The chain recombines TRBV19 with TRBJ1-5; 9 nucleotides line up with TRBD1. The length of the CDR3 is 15 residues. V lost 3 bases and J lost 4; bases outside the gene matches: 4. Per the germline V gene, CDR1 is LNHDA and CDR2 is SQIVND (reference sequence). The CDR3 sequence is CASSILDRGNQPQHF. CDR3 sequence (DNA): TGTGCCAGTAGTATCCTAGACAGGGGGAATCAGCCCCAGCATTTT.

V gene TRBV18 combines with J gene TRBJ1-5; no definite D call. Germline V CDR1 and CDR2: KGHSH, LQKENI. V was cut by 6 bases and J by 6 bases, with 9 bases left in between. The CDR3 runs to 12 residues. DNA of the CDR3: TGTGCCAGCTCCGAGGGTACTCAGCCCCAGCATTTT. This gives the protein CASSEGTQPQHF.

This clone was recorded a few times. The chain couples TRBV5-1 to TRBJ2-3; TRBD1 aligns across 10 bases. Germline values: CDR1 SGHRS, CDR2 YFSETQ. The V segment lost 0 bases and the J segment 2 bases; nucleotides outside the gene matches: 6. This CDR3 is 17 amino acids long. The CDR3 nucleotides read TGCGCCAGCAGCTTGGTGGGACAGGGGCCTCCCACAGATACGCAGTATTTT. It encodes CASSLVGQGPPTDTQYF.

The rearrangement links TRBV7-2 to TRBJ2-1; 9 bases align to TRBD2. This CDR3 region has 15 residues. J was trimmed by 7 bases and V by 4 bases; bases with no gene match: 8. Germline-derived CDR1 and CDR2 are SGHTA and FQGNSA. CDR3 DNA sequence: TGTGCCAGCAGCTCATTAGCGGGGGAATGGAATGAGCAGTTCTTC. It yields the protein CASSSLAGEWNEQFF. Complete variable domain (other parts from reference TRBV7-2 and TRBJ2-1): GAGVSQSPSNKVTEKGKDVELRCDPISGHTALYWYRQSLGQGLEFLIYFQGNSAPDKSGLPSDRFSAERTGGSVSTLTIQRTQQEDSAVYLCASSSLAGEWNEQFFGPGTRLTVL.

The V call is TRBV7-3, the J call TRBJ2-7; 9 bases line up with TRBD1. This CDR3 comprises 14 residues. CDR1 SGHTA and CDR2 FQGTGA come from the germline V gene. V lost 5 bases, J lost 4 bases, and 6 bases stayed unmatched. CDR3: CASSPGQGPYEQYF. DNA for the CDR3: TGTGCCAGCAGCCCGGGACAGGGACCGTACGAGCAGTACTTC.

The V and J genes are TRBV3-1 (or the pseudogene TRBV3-2) and TRBJ1-2, with D hard to call. The ends were cut back, 2 bases at V and 8 bases at J, with 9 bases in the middle. Germline V gene data show CDR1 as LGHDT and CDR2 as YNNKEL (reference sequence). CDR3 length equals 12 residues. The CDR3 protein is CASSQQRTGYTF. The CDR3 DNA reads TGTGCCAGCAGCCAACAGCGCACGGGCTACACCTTC.

The chain employs TRBV18 and TRBJ1-6, with 7 bases identical to TRBD1. CDR3 length equals 13 residues. Germline V lookup: CDR1 KGHSH, CDR2 LQKENI. The ends lost 3 bases at V and 10 bases at J; junction bases unmatched: 3. CDR3 DNA: TGTGCCAGCTCACCCGGACAGGTCTCACCCCTCCACTTT. This sequence encodes CASSPGQVSPLHF. Using reference TRBV18 and TRBJ1-6 for the parts outside the CDR3, the full variable domain is NAGVMQNPRHLVRRRGQEARLRCSPMKGHSHVYWYRQLPEEGLKFMVYLQKENIIDESGMPKERFSAEFPKEGPSILRIQQVVRGDSAAYFCASSPGQVSPLHFGNGTRLTVT.

This clone was detected a few times. The chain employs TRBV10-2 and TRBJ1-3; 7 bases are a match to TRBD1. Germline V gene data show CDR1 as WSHSY and CDR2 as SAAADI. V trimming: 2 bases; J trimming: 4 bases; junction bases outside the gene matches: 8. The CDR3 runs to 16 residues. The CDR3 DNA follows: TGCGCCAGCAGTGAGGGGAGACAGGGAAGAGGAAACACCATATATTTT. This codes for CASSEGRQGRGNTIYF.

The chain carries TRBV6-4 and TRBJ1-1; 8 bases fit TRBD1. The CDR3 length is 15 residues. J lost 4 bases, V lost 4 bases, and 8 bases had no gene match. The germline CDR1 and CDR2 sequences are MRHNA and SNTAGT. CDR3 region: CASSAGDRGSTEAFF. Here the CDR3 DNA reads TGTGCCAGCAGTGCGGGAGACAGGGGAAGCACTGAAGCTTTCTTT.